Presented here are 2 T cell receptor beta chains from one specimen sequenced in a study of identical twins. TCRdb recomputed calls from the 5' RACE reads with MiXCR, one row per CDR3 protein. The table has about 210,000 distinct CDR3 sequences, less than 9.5% seen once. The sequenced sample consisted of memory (CD45RO+) T cells sorted from blood. The receptors stem from a woman between 18 and 30 years old in good health.

This clonotype was recorded a few times. This chain uses TRBV4-2 with TRBJ2-7; D is tentatively TRBD1 or TRBD2 (5 bases each). There are 14 residues in the CDR3. With 6 bases removed from V and 4 bases from J, the gap between germline ends came to 16 bases. The germline V gene has CDR1 LGHNA and CDR2 YNFKEQ. For the CDR3, the DNA is TGTGCCAGCAGACACAATGTGGGGGAATACGAGCAGTACTTC. Protein product: CASRHNVGEYEQYF.

The chain uses TRBV5-6 and TRBJ1-2; D gene unclear. Germline CDR1 is SGHDT and CDR2 is YYEEEE. Trimming removed 0 bases from V and 7 bases from J, with 13 bases in between. The CDR3 is made up of 14 amino acids. The CDR3 spells CASSLANREIGYTF. DNA of the CDR3: TGTGCCAGCAGCTTGGCGAACCGAGAAATTGGCTACACCTTC.